Reported below is one T cell receptor beta chain. This sample was included in a study of blood T cell repertoires in COVID-19. After removal of 4 bases from V and 7 bases from J, the junction contained 3 bases not matched to a gene. The CDR3 runs to 13 residues. CDR1 and CDR2 (germline): MNHEY, SVGAGI. Assay: immunoSEQ multiplex PCR; the TCRdb copy retains only in-frame clones and omits some. In the table there are about 190,000 clones, roughly 89% of which are singletons. Sample: peripheral blood. This TCR was sampled from a man in his forties or fifties with acute or convalescent COVID-19. This chain uses TRBV6-5 with TRBJ1-5; 8 nucleotides align to TRBD1. CDR3 residues: CASSSGTGQPQHF. The CDR3 DNA is TGTGCCAGCAGTTCCGGGACAGGCCAGCCCCAGCATTTT.